This T cell receptor beta chain was sequenced in a study of blood T cell repertoires in COVID-19 (dated by TCRdb to 2018 to 2020). A note on the overall study: Collaborator samples came from the United States, Italy and Spain and covered acute and convalescent phases of COVID-19. Sample metadata almost always included a de-identified subject ID, COVID-19 status, age in years and sex. The repertoires were made available in a free public database intended to serve as a resource for research on the immune response to SARS-CoV-2. Subjects who had been exposed to COVID-19, were actively infected with it, or had recovered from it provided the deeply sampled blood TCRbeta repertoires that made up the dataset. The material from the prospective study consisted of cDNA or gDNA derived from T cells, B-cell-depleted T cells, or PBMCs. HLA class I and class II types, where available, came from metadata supplied by the sample provider rather than from assay-based typing. Samples came from the ongoing ImmuneRACE study (first 160 participants) plus 1,254 subjects from 6 global collaborators.

The collaborating institutions used their own protocols to collect whole blood in K2EDTA tubes. For TCRbeta analysis, collaborators shipped samples in one of three forms: frozen whole blood, isolated PBMCs, or DNA extracted from either of those sample types. The V end gives up 2 bases and the J end 6 bases, leaving 1 base in the junction not matched to a gene. CDR1 SGHTA and CDR2 FQGNSA were looked up in the germline V gene. Measured from the cysteine to the phenylalanine, the CDR3 is 14 residues long. The retained sequence is limited to the CDR3, 42 bases, with the frame set at the first base. About this clone: The clone's antigen remains unknown. Within one base of it there is no much larger clone, and no base qualities were kept.

Summary of the overall study and its limitations: The quantity of clinical and demographic metadata differed by source and by participant and was supplied without curation.

TCRbeta CDR3 regions were amplified from genomic DNA by means of the immunoSEQ Assay, a bias-controlled multiplex PCR. Regarding the original processing steps: Within the assay, amplification of reference gene primers was used to estimate how many nucleated cells each sample contained. To quantify the absolute abundance of each unique TCRbeta CDR3 rearrangement, sequence reads were collapsed and filtered. For each sample, productive Simpson clonality was calculated as the square root of Simpson's diversity index across productive rearrangements. This is the immuneACCESS table as TCRdb keeps it, with only in-frame sequences that have V and J called. A part of the clones is gone; compared with another copy, unresolved V genes explain less than half, and the rest is unexplained. That table furnishes V, J and clone size, whereas the DNA furnished D and trimming. This sample has 150,000 to 200,000 clones in its table, and 86% of those were observed once. The ten largest clones add up to 7% to 10% of the sample.

Sequenced material: peripheral blood. The clonotype comes from a man aged 50-60 years with active or convalescent COVID-19. The chain was built from TRBV7-2 and TRBJ2-1, and TRBD2 aligns with 10 junction nucleotides. The DNA is as follows: TGTGCCAGCAGCTTATTAGCGGGGGGCAATGAGCAGTTCTTC. It is translated as CASSLLAGGNEQFF. With the portions outside the CDR3 filled from the reference TRBV7-2 and TRBJ2-1 genes, the complete variable region becomes GAGVSQSPSNKVTEKGKDVELRCDPISGHTALYWYRQSLGQGLEFLIYFQGNSAPDKSGLPSDRFSAERTGGSVSTLTIQRTQQEDSAVYLCASSLLAGGNEQFFGPGTRLTVL.